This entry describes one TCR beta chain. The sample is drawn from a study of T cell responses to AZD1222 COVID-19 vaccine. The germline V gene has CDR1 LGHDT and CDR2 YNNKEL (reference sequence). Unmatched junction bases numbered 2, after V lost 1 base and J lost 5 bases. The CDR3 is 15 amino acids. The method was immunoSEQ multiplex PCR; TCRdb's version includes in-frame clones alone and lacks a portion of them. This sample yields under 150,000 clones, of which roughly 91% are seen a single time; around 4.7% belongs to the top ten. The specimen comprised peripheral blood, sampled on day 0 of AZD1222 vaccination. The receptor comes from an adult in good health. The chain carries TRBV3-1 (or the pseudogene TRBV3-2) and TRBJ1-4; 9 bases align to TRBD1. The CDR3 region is CASSQVTGGNEKLFF. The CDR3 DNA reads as TGTGCCAGCAGCCAAGTGACAGGGGGGAATGAAAAACTGTTTTTT.